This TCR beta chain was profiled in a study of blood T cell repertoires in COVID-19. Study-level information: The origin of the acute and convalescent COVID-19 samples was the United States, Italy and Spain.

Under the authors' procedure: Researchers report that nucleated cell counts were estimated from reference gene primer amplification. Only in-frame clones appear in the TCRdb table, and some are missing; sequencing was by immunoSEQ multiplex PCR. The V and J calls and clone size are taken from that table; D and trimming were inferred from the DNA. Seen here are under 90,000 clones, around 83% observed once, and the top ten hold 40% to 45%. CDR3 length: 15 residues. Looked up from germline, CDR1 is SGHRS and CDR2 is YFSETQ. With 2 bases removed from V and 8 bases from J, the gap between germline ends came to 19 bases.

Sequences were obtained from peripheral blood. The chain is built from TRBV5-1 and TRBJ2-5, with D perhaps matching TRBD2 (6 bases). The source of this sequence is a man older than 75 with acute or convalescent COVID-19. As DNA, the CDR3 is TGCGCCAGCAGCTTTACTGGTACATCCGCGGGAACCCAGTACTTC. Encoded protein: CASSFTGTSAGTQYF.